This T cell receptor (beta chain) was obtained from a study of cytomegalovirus exposure and HLA in healthy donors. General observations from the study: As was reported, the HLA-A and HLA-B alleles of most subjects were accurately predicted from TCR beta sequences.

With 60 Vbeta and 13 Jbeta primers, the PCR was carried out. Method: immunoSEQ multiplex PCR; TCRdb's copy keeps in-frame clones and lacks some. The sample lists about 82,000 clones; under 80% were seen once. As for this clone: Its specificity is unknown.

The CDR3 is 14 residues long. Germline loops: CDR1 SGDLS, CDR2 YYNGEE. Trimming removed 2 bases from V and 1 base from J, with 7 bases in between. The source is a human donor in good health. The specimen was PBMCs. The rearrangement uses TRBV9 and TRBJ2-4; TRBD2 might be the D (6 bases). The CDR3 region is CASSVGGAKNIQYF. For the CDR3, the DNA is TGTGCCAGCAGCGTGGGGGGTGCCAAAAACATTCAGTACTTC.